The clone carrying this T cell receptor (beta chain) was recorded at least ten times. Its antigen is unidentified. These data originate in a study of T cells after yellow fever vaccination. General observations from the study: The CD4 compartment and the CD8 compartment contained a small share of clonotypes in common. When the response was secondary, it was weaker but reached its peak faster, day 5 versus 15.

TCR cDNA was made by 5'RACE template switching, adding a universal primer site and UMIs. MiXCR, run by TCRdb on the 5' RACE reads, gives a single entry per CDR3 protein. The table has around 400,000 distinct CDR3 sequences, 11% seen once. CDR3 size: 14 residues. The germline V gene encodes CDR1 MNHEY and CDR2 SMNVEV (reference sequence). V was pared by 6 bases and J by 4 bases, with 6 bases of the junction left unmatched. The receptor's source is a man aged 18 to 29 who received the YFV17D yellow fever vaccine. The chain combines TRBV27 with TRBJ2-7; TRBD1 matches 10 bases. The sequencing used PBMCs, collected on the day of the first yellow fever vaccination. For the CDR3, the DNA is TGTGCCAGCAGCTACGGGGACAGGGGATACGAGCAGTACTTC. This encodes CASSYGDRGYEQYF.